Shown below are 16 T cell receptor beta chains from a single sample sequenced in a study of neurological immune-mediated disorders (dated by TCRdb to the late 2010s). Library construction relied on 5' RACE. These reads were obtained on an Illumina HiSeq 2500. Using fastp trimming at Q25 and MiXCR clonotype assembly, TCRdb reanalyzed the public sequencing data and kept in-frame beta chains. Rows are combined by CDR3 protein, so each entry shows the most common genes and DNA. The sample profile shows about 71,000 distinct CDR3 sequences; about 4.9% of them were found once. Clones ranked in the top ten supply under 7.5% of the sample. The sequencing sample was made of PBMCs. The receptor set was obtained from a man under 40 with multiple sclerosis.

The sample holds a few counts of this clonotype. A junction boundary mismatches the germline segment, possibly from a read error. The V and J genes are TRBV4-1 and TRBJ1-5, with D possibly TRBD1 on 5 matching bases. Germline-derived CDR1 and CDR2 are MGHRA and YSYEKL. The CDR3 has 14 residues. DNA for the CDR3: TGCGCCAGCAGCCCGGGACCGCCCCATCAGCCCCAGAATTTT. Translation gives CASSPGPPHQPQNF.

This clonotype has at least ten counts. The rearrangement uses TRBV21-1 and TRBJ2-1. TRBV21-1 corresponds to a pseudogene. CDR3 length equals 15 residues. The CDR3: CASSGEDGSYNEQFF. The CDR3 nucleotides are TGTGCCAGCAGCGGAGAGGACGGCTCCTACAATGAGCAGTTCTTC.

This clonotype was detected many times. The V call is TRBV5-5, the J call TRBJ2-1, with D maybe TRBD1 (6 bases). Germline V gives CDR1 SGHKS, CDR2 YYEKEE (reference sequence). V was pared by 4 bases and J by 7 bases, with 15 bases between. The CDR3 sequence is 14 residues long. The CDR3 region has the DNA TGTGCCAGCAGCCTACAGGGCGCGGTGAATGAGCAGTTCTTC. This encodes CASSLQGAVNEQFF.

This clonotype was seen repeatedly, ten times or more. The CDR3 nucleotides read TGTGCCAGCAGGCAAACAGGACTCACTGAAGCTTTCTTT. This sequence encodes CASRQTGLTEAFF. The chain is built from TRBV3-1 and TRBJ1-1; D is possibly TRBD1 (5 bases). Trimming left V 6 bases short and J 4 bases short, with 12 bases between. The CDR3 totals 13 residues. CDR1 LGHDT and CDR2 YNNKEL come from the germline V gene (reference sequence).

This clonotype has ten or more counts. For the CDR3, the DNA is TGTGCCAGCAGCCAGGGTTGGCAAGAGACCCAGTACTTC. Translating gives CASSQGWQETQYF. This chain connects TRBV3-1 to TRBJ2-5; D gene ambiguous. CDR3 length: 13 residues. V lost 3 bases and J 2 bases, leaving 7 bases between the germline ends. Germline V gene lookup returns CDR1 LGHDT and CDR2 YNNKEL (reference sequence).

The chain recombines TRBV20-1 with TRBJ2-7; D is possibly TRBD1 (7 bases). V lost 5 bases to trimming and J lost 4 bases, with 15 bases between them. The CDR3 extends over 13 amino acids. Germline assignment: CDR1 DFQATT and CDR2 SNEGSKA (reference sequence). This CDR3 reads CSASSGGRYEQYF. CDR3 DNA: TGCAGTGCTTCCTCAGGGGGGAGGTACGAGCAGTACTTC.

In this sample, this clonotype turned up many times. The J gene is TRBJ1-2, the V gene TRBV5-6; no clear D. Germline assignment: CDR1 SGHDT and CDR2 YYEEEE. Between the trimmed V and J ends, which lost 0 bases and 12 bases, there was a span of 15 bases. This CDR3 is built from 13 residues. The CDR3 sequence: CASSLVEKTTDTF. In nucleotides, the CDR3 is TGTGCCAGCAGCTTGGTGGAGAAAACTACGGACACCTTC.

This clonotype was recorded at least ten times. The rearrangement uses TRBV5-1 and TRBJ2-1; 7 nucleotides agree with TRBD2. Trimming at V came to 4 bases and at J to 0 bases, leaving 7 bases not matched to a gene. The CDR3 loop spans 16 amino acids. Germline CDR1 is SGHRS and CDR2 is YFSETQ. CDR3 coding DNA: TGCGCCAGCAGCCCTAGCGGTGATAGCTCCTACAATGAGCAGTTCTTC. Its translation is CASSPSGDSSYNEQFF.

This clonotype showed up many times. The chain has TRBV20-1 and TRBJ1-6; D not resolved. Trimming removed 7 bases from V and 7 bases from J, with 17 bases in between. CDR3 length: 14 amino acids. CDR1 and CDR2 (germline): DFQATT, SNEGSKA (reference sequence). Here the CDR3 reads CSVPMPGRNSPLHF. The CDR3 nucleotides read TGCAGTGTTCCTATGCCGGGTCGGAATTCACCCCTCCACTTT.

A word on this clonotype: The junction departs from germline at one end; a sequencing error may be responsible. The rearrangement uses TRBV12-3 or TRBV12-4 and TRBJ1-1, with TRBD1 as a possible D gene (5 bases). The CDR3 contains 13 residues. The CDR3 is CVSRWTQGSEAFF. Here the CDR3 DNA reads TGTGTCAGCAGGTGGACGCAGGGCTCTGAAGCTTTCTTT.

This clonotype was seen ten or more times. The V gene is TRBV27, the J gene TRBJ2-2; no firm D call. With 1 base removed from V and 5 bases from J, the gap between germline ends came to 5 bases. There are 13 residues in the CDR3. CDR1 is MNHEY and CDR2 is SMNVEV in the germline V gene (reference sequence). For the CDR3, the DNA is TGTGCCAGCAGTTTATTCCTGACCGGGGAGCTGTTTTTT. Its protein is CASSLFLTGELFF.

There are many counts of this clonotype. This chain joins TRBV12-3 or TRBV12-4 and TRBJ1-2, with unresolved D. The length of the CDR3 is 11 residues. The V end lost 7 bases, the J end lost 6 bases, and 9 bases lay between the germline ends. CDR3 protein: CASKRRDGYTF. Written as DNA, the CDR3 is TGTGCCAGCAAGCGACGGGATGGCTACACCTTC.

This clonotype was seen ten or more times. V usage is TRBV7-2 and J usage is TRBJ2-2; D is uncertain. The CDR3 spans 14 residues. The germline CDR1 and CDR2 sequences are SGHTA and FQGNSA. Trimming cost V 5 bases and J 4 bases, with 11 bases left between them. The CDR3 reads CASSLRPGTGELFF. The CDR3 DNA follows: TGTGCCAGCAGCCTCCGGCCAGGCACCGGGGAGCTGTTTTTT.

The sample holds many counts of this clonotype. This chain joins TRBV20-1 and TRBJ2-3; no clear D. Trimming pared 0 bases from V and 1 base from J, leaving 5 bases between. The CDR3 spans 13 residues. Germline CDR1 is DFQATT and CDR2 is SNEGSKA (reference sequence). The CDR3 region is CSARERGTDTQYF. CDR3 DNA sequence: TGCAGTGCTAGAGAACGAGGCACAGATACGCAGTATTTT.

The chain carries TRBV7-9 and TRBJ1-1; D not certain. This CDR3 contains 13 residues. V shed 3 bases and J shed 8 bases, with 13 bases lying between them. Germline V gene sequence: CDR1 SEHNR, CDR2 FQNEAQ (reference sequence). CDR3: CASSFISGGEAFF. CDR3 coding DNA: TGTGCCAGCAGCTTTATTTCAGGTGGAGAAGCTTTCTTT.

In its sample, this clonotype was seen many times. The rearrangement links TRBV7-8 to TRBJ2-3, with D perhaps TRBD2 (6 bases). V was clipped by 3 bases and J by 1 base, with 11 bases between them. The CDR3 contains 15 residues. The V gene's germline CDR1 is SGHVS and CDR2 FQNEAQ. In DNA, the CDR3 is TGTGCCAGCAGCTTGCGGGGTTCGGGCACAGATACGCAGTATTTT. Its protein product is CASSLRGSGTDTQYF.